The clone carrying this TCR beta chain was observed a handful of times. The data originate from a study of cytomegalovirus exposure and HLA in healthy donors. The length of the CDR3 is 14 residues. Per the germline V gene, CDR1 is MRHNA and CDR2 is SNTAGT. V lost 0 bases to trimming and J lost 8 bases, with 13 bases between them. Amplification used 60 Vbeta primers and 13 Jbeta primers. Profiling relied on immunoSEQ multiplex PCR, and the TCRdb table lists in-frame clones only, not all of them. Of more than 30,000 clones listed, 74% are singletons. The chain joins TRBV6-4 to TRBJ1-1; D is perhaps TRBD1 (6 bases). The sample taken for sequencing was PBMCs. This TCR came from a man aged 30 to 45 in good health and CMV-seronegative. The CDR3 nucleotides are TGTGCCAGCAGTGACTCGTCTGGGGGGGGCGAAGCTTTCTTT. Its protein product is CASSDSSGGGEAFF.